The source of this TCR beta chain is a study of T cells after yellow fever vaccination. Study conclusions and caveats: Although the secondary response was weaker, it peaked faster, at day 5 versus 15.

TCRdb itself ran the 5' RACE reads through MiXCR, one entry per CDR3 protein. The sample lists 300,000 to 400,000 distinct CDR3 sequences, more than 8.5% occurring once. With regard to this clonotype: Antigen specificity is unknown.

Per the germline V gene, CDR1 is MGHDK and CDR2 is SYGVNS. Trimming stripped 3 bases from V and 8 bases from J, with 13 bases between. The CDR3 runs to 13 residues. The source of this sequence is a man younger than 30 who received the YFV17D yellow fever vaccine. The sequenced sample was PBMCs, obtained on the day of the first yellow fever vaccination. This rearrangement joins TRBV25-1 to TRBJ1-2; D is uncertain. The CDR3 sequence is CASSEGLGGGYTF. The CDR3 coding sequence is TGTGCCAGCAGTGAGGGTTTAGGTGGGGGCTACACCTTC.